Presented here are 30 T cell receptor beta chains from one specimen sequenced in a study of neoadjuvant anti-PD-1 for oral cavity cancer. Measured with immunoSEQ multiplex PCR; TCRdb has only the in-frame clones, and not every one. This sample has around 81,000 clones; around 80% occur once, and the top ten carry 2.5% to 3.5%. Sample: PBMCs, taken before nivolumab (anti-PD-1) treatment. These receptors came from a person aged 35-80 years with oral cavity squamous cell carcinoma.

This clone was counted a few times. The DNA of the CDR3 is TGCGCCAGCAGTCCAGGGCCCAGAGAGACCCAGTACTTC. This gives the protein CASSPGPRETQYF. This chain links TRBV5-1 with TRBJ2-5, with TRBD1 as a possible D gene (5 bases). The CDR3 totals 13 residues. The germline CDR1 and CDR2 sequences are SGHRS and YFSETQ. V was shortened by 5 bases and J by 4 bases, with 12 bases between the two germline ends. Variable domain in full (rest from reference TRBV5-1 and TRBJ2-5): KAGVTQTPRYLIKTRGQQVTLSCSPISGHRSVSWYQQTPGQGLQFLFEYFSETQRNKGNFPGRFSGRQFSNSRSEMNVSTLELGDSALYLCASSPGPRETQYFGPGTRLLVL.

The chain uses TRBV6-5 and TRBJ2-2; no definite D call. This CDR3 comprises 13 residues. The V and J ends lost 4 bases and 7 bases respectively, with 10 bases between them. Germline values: CDR1 MNHEY, CDR2 SVGAGI. CDR3 loop: CASSWGYGGELFF. The CDR3 coding sequence is TGTGCCAGCAGTTGGGGATATGGCGGGGAGCTGTTTTTT.

This clone turned up a few times. The chain links TRBV30 to TRBJ1-2; TRBD1 is a possible D gene (5 bases). Germline-derived CDR1 and CDR2 are GTSNPN and SVGIG (reference sequence). The CDR3 totals 13 residues. V was trimmed by 1 base and J by 8 bases, leaving 14 bases between them. CDR3 protein: CAWSAGTVSGYTF. The CDR3 bases are TGTGCCTGGAGTGCCGGGACTGTCTCGGGCTACACCTTC.

J is TRBJ2-7 and V is TRBV5-5; weak D call: TRBD2 (6 bases). The V end lost 2 bases, the J end lost 3 bases, and 12 bases lay between the germline ends. This CDR3 has 14 amino acids. Germline V gene lookup returns CDR1 SGHKS and CDR2 YYEKEE (reference sequence). CDR3 DNA: TGTGCCAGCAGCTTAGAGGGCGGGATCTACGAGCAGTACTTC. Translation gives CASSLEGGIYEQYF.

This clone was counted a few times. The DNA for the CDR3 is TGTGCCAGCAGCCTGTCAGCTGGGAGCTCCTACAATGAGCAGTTCTTC. It encodes CASSLSAGSSYNEQFF. This chain uses TRBV5-4 with TRBJ2-1; D might be TRBD2 (5 bases). With 4 bases removed from V and 0 bases from J, the gap between germline ends came to 14 bases. The CDR3 length is 16 residues. CDR1 and CDR2 from the germline V gene are SGHNT and YYREEE (reference sequence).

The chain combines TRBV5-1 with TRBJ2-1; 7 positions agree with TRBD1. The J segment lost 6 bases and the V segment lost 4 bases, leaving 4 bases of the junction unmatched. There are 13 residues in the CDR3. CDR1 is SGHRS, CDR2 YFSETQ, per germline. In DNA form, the CDR3 reads TGCGCCAGCAGCCTAACAGGGGTCAATGAGCAGTTCTTC. It yields the protein CASSLTGVNEQFF.

The chain couples TRBV5-1 to TRBJ1-5; D gene unclear. The CDR3 length is 15 residues. V was pared by 0 bases and J by 4 bases, with 11 bases between. From germline, CDR1 is SGHRS and CDR2 YFSETQ. CDR3 bases: TGCGCCAGCAGCTTGGGGTCGAGTTCGAATCAGCCCCAGCATTTT. Translated: CASSLGSSSNQPQHF.

The rearrangement joins TRBV28 to TRBJ2-7; 9 positions match TRBD1. V lost 3 bases to trimming and J lost 4 bases; unmatched junction nucleotides: 7. The germline V gene has CDR1 MDHEN and CDR2 SYDVKM. CDR3 size: 15 residues. The CDR3 is CASSLTGTGKYEQYF. The CDR3 DNA reads as TGTGCCAGCAGTTTGACGGGGACAGGGAAGTACGAGCAGTACTTC.

The V gene is TRBV10-3, the J gene TRBJ1-4; D ambiguous. This CDR3 has 16 amino acids. From germline, CDR1 is ENHRY and CDR2 SYGVKD. V lost 0 bases and J lost 3, with 11 bases in between. CDR3 amino acids: CAISESKGVPNEKLFF. Written as DNA, the CDR3 is TGTGCCATCAGTGAGTCGAAGGGAGTACCTAATGAAAAACTGTTTTTT.

CDR3 amino acids: CASSLRWLGEQFF. CDR3 coding DNA: TGTGCCAGCAGTTTACGCTGGCTTGGTGAGCAGTTCTTC. The rearrangement uses TRBV28 and TRBJ2-1; D is undetermined. Germline lookup yields CDR1 MDHEN and CDR2 SYDVKM. The ends were cut back, 2 bases at V and 9 bases at J, with 11 bases in the middle. The length of the CDR3 is 13 residues.

The chain has TRBV29-1 and TRBJ1-2; 7 nucleotides agree with TRBD1. The CDR3 runs 11 residues. The ends lost 8 bases at V and 4 bases at J; junction bases unmatched: 4. Per the germline V gene, CDR1 is SQVTM and CDR2 is ANQGSEA. CDR3 loop: CSTGDSYGYTF. CDR3 nucleotides: TGCAGCACGGGGGACAGCTATGGCTACACCTTC.

The rearrangement links TRBV28 to TRBJ2-7; 15 bases are a match to TRBD2. J lost 4 bases, V lost 6 bases, and 13 bases had no gene match. The germline CDR1 and CDR2 sequences are MDHEN and SYDVKM. This CDR3 comprises 18 residues. CDR3 region: CASSSTPRTSGRGYEQYF. The DNA of the CDR3 is TGTGCCAGCAGCTCCACCCCTCGGACTAGCGGGAGGGGGTACGAGCAGTACTTC. Based on the CDR3 plus reference TRBV28 and TRBJ2-7, the full variable domain is DVKVTQSSRYLVKRTGEKVFLECVQDMDHENMFWYRQDPGLGLRLIYFSYDVKMKEKGDIPEGYSVSREKKERFSLILESASTNQTSMYLCASSSTPRTSGRGYEQYFGPGTRLTVT.

The chain is built from TRBV7-3 and TRBJ2-1; 14 bases fit TRBD2. V shed 5 bases, J shed 7 bases, and the junction held 7 bases outside the gene matches. Germline V gene sequence: CDR1 SGHTA, CDR2 FQGTGA. This CDR3 region has 16 residues. CDR3 sequence reads: CASSPTSGRGGNEQFF. The CDR3 nucleotides read TGTGCCAGCAGCCCGACTAGCGGGAGGGGGGGGAATGAGCAGTTCTTC.

This chain joins TRBV2 and TRBJ2-5; D is uncertain. V was cut by 7 bases and J by 3 bases, with 9 bases left in between. The germline CDR1 and CDR2 sequences are SNHLY and FYNNEI. The CDR3 is 12 residues long. This chain's CDR3 is CASTNQEETQYF. The DNA of the CDR3 is TGTGCCAGCACGAATCAGGAAGAGACCCAGTACTTC.

This chain connects TRBV5-1 to TRBJ2-7; TRBD2 aligns across 13 bases. The CDR3 loop spans 15 amino acids. V shed 3 bases, J shed 2 bases, and the junction held 2 bases outside the gene matches. Germline CDR1 reads SGHRS; CDR2 reads YFSETQ. CDR3: CASSSGLAGPYEQYF. The CDR3 DNA reads TGCGCCAGCAGCTCGGGACTAGCGGGGCCCTACGAGCAGTACTTC.

As for this clone: Possible read error: a much larger clone is one base away. The CDR3 DNA reads as TGTGCCAGCAGCGGGGACAACTCCTACGAGCAGTACTTC. Translated, it gives CASSGDNSYEQYF. The V gene is TRBV13, the J gene TRBJ2-7; tentative D call: TRBD1 (6 bases). Trimming left V 5 bases short and J 0 bases short, with 8 bases between. The CDR3 contains 13 residues. Germline V gives CDR1 PRHDT, CDR2 FYEKMQ (reference sequence).

The chain combines TRBV6-1 with TRBJ1-5; D is undetermined. V lost 4 bases to trimming and J lost 4 bases, with 11 bases between them. The CDR3 spans 14 residues. Germline V gene sequence: CDR1 MNHNS, CDR2 SASEGT. In DNA, the CDR3 is TGTGCCAGCAGTGTTGGACGGTCAAATCAGCCCCAGCATTTT. It codes for CASSVGRSNQPQHF.

This rearrangement joins TRBV28 to TRBJ1-5, with D tentatively TRBD1 (5 bases). The CDR3 has 16 residues. Deletions cut 8 bases from V and 5 bases from J, with 22 bases between. Germline V gives CDR1 MDHEN, CDR2 SYDVKM. CDR3 region: CASYPTGTGKYQPQHF. The CDR3 nucleotides read TGTGCCAGCTATCCTACCGGGACTGGGAAATATCAGCCCCAGCATTTT.

For this clone: The sample contains more than one DNA sequence encoding this CDR3. This chain uses TRBV11-2 with TRBJ2-7, with a possible D match to TRBD1 (5 bases). Germline lookup yields CDR1 SGHAT and CDR2 FQNNGV. Trimming took 3 bases from V and 2 from J, leaving 8 bases between them. The CDR3 loop spans 13 amino acids. CDR3 DNA sequence: TGTGCCAGCAGCTTGACGGACACCTACGAGCAGTACTTC. As protein: CASSLTDTYEQYF. The full variable domain, completed using reference TRBV11-2 and TRBJ2-7, is EAGVAQSPRYKIIEKRQSVAFWCNPISGHATLYWYQQILGQGPKLLIQFQNNGVVDDSQLPKDRFSAERLKGVDSTLKIQPAKLEDSAVYLCASSLTDTYEQYFGPGTRLTVT.

The rearrangement links TRBV4-1 to TRBJ2-1; 10 nucleotides agree with TRBD2. CDR1 is MGHRA, CDR2 YSYEKL, per germline. This CDR3 is 16 amino acids long. V gave up 3 bases and J gave up 3 bases; unmatched junction bases: 5. The CDR3 DNA is TGCGCCAGCAGCCAGGGGACTAGCGAGGTCTACAATGAGCAGTTCTTC. Its translation: CASSQGTSEVYNEQFF.

The rearrangement uses TRBV30 and TRBJ2-3; D call uncertain. Deletions cut 0 bases from V and 6 bases from J, with 13 bases between. Germline V lookup: CDR1 GTSNPN, CDR2 SVGIG (reference sequence). The length of the CDR3 is 14 residues. The CDR3 sequence is CAWSVVRLLDTQYF. The CDR3 nucleotides are TGTGCCTGGAGTGTAGTACGTTTGCTGGATACGCAGTATTTT.

The J gene is TRBJ1-1, the V gene TRBV29-1; TRBD1 might be the D (6 bases). Looked up from germline, CDR1 is SQVTM and CDR2 is ANQGSEA. The CDR3 runs 13 residues. V lost 2 bases and J lost 4, with 11 bases in between. The CDR3 reads CSVERGSFTEAFF. In DNA, the CDR3 is TGCAGCGTTGAAAGGGGGAGTTTCACTGAAGCTTTCTTT. The whole variable domain, remainder taken from reference TRBV29-1 and TRBJ1-1, is SAVISQKPSRDICQRGTSLTIQCQVDSQVTMMFWYRQQPGQSLTLIATANQGSEATYESGFVIDKFPISRPNLTFSTLTVSNMSPEDSSIYLCSVERGSFTEAFFGQGTRLTVV.

This rearrangement joins TRBV19 to TRBJ2-1; 9 bases match TRBD2. This CDR3 has 14 amino acids. The trim removed 6 bases at V and 4 bases at J, leaving 4 bases unmatched. Germline values: CDR1 LNHDA, CDR2 SQIVND (reference sequence). Here the CDR3 DNA reads TGTGCCAGTAGGGGACTAGCCCCTTACAATGAGCAGTTCTTC. Residues: CASRGLAPYNEQFF.

This clone was counted once. The V gene is TRBV6-1, the J gene TRBJ2-7, with 7 bases fitting TRBD1. Germline loops: CDR1 MNHNS, CDR2 SASEGT. Losses at the gene ends were 2 bases for V and 2 bases for J; bases not matched to a gene: 3. CDR3 length: 14 residues. The CDR3 DNA reads as TGTGCCAGCAGTGAAAACAGGGGACCCTACGAGCAGTACTTC. Its translation is CASSENRGPYEQYF.

The V and J genes are TRBV7-8 and TRBJ2-1; tentatively, D is TRBD2 (5 bases). Trimming removed 1 base from V and 4 bases from J, with 11 bases in between. Germline V gene sequence: CDR1 SGHVS, CDR2 FQNEAQ. The CDR3 has 15 residues. CDR3 in DNA: TGTGCCAGCAGCTTAGGAGGGATCAAGTACAATGAGCAGTTCTTC. It is translated as CASSLGGIKYNEQFF.

This CDR3 reads CAIAQGIRGEQFF. CDR3 sequence (DNA): TGTGCCATCGCACAGGGGATACGGGGTGAGCAGTTCTTC. The chain employs TRBV10-3 and TRBJ2-1; 7 nucleotides agree with TRBD1. V lost 8 bases to trimming and J lost 9 bases; unmatched junction nucleotides: 10. This CDR3 contains 13 residues. The V gene's germline CDR1 is ENHRY and CDR2 SYGVKD.

The rearrangement uses TRBV5-5 and TRBJ2-2; a weak D match, TRBD1 (5 bases). The CDR3 has 14 residues. Between the trimmed V and J ends, which lost 4 bases and 0 bases, there was a span of 7 bases. Germline V gene sequence: CDR1 SGHKS, CDR2 YYEKEE (reference sequence). CDR3 residues: CASSRQTNTGELFF. In DNA form, the CDR3 reads TGTGCCAGCAGCCGACAGACGAACACCGGGGAGCTGTTTTTT.

The chain uses TRBV7-8 and TRBJ2-3; D uncertain. V lost 5 bases and J lost 0, with 12 bases in between. The germline V gene encodes CDR1 SGHVS and CDR2 FQNEAQ. The CDR3 has 15 amino acids. The CDR3 protein is CASSPYLPSTDTQYF. The CDR3 DNA follows: TGTGCCAGCAGCCCCTATTTACCTAGCACAGATACGCAGTATTTT.

The chain uses TRBV7-8 and TRBJ2-1, with 8 bases aligning to TRBD1. The V gene's germline CDR1 is SGHVS and CDR2 FQNEAQ. The CDR3 has 16 residues. V gave up 5 bases and J gave up 0 bases; unmatched junction bases: 6. CDR3 residues: CASSRRTGSSYNEQFF. CDR3 sequence (DNA): TGTGCCAGCAGCCGTAGGACAGGGAGCTCCTACAATGAGCAGTTCTTC.

V and J are TRBV2 and TRBJ1-5, with a possible D match to TRBD1 (5 bases). CDR1 and CDR2 from the germline V gene are SNHLY and FYNNEI. The CDR3 extends over 12 amino acids. Trimming cost V 11 bases and J 3 bases, with 11 bases left between them. The CDR3 loop is CAGGTYNQPQHF. The DNA of the CDR3 is TGTGCCGGTGGGACCTACAATCAGCCCCAGCATTTT.